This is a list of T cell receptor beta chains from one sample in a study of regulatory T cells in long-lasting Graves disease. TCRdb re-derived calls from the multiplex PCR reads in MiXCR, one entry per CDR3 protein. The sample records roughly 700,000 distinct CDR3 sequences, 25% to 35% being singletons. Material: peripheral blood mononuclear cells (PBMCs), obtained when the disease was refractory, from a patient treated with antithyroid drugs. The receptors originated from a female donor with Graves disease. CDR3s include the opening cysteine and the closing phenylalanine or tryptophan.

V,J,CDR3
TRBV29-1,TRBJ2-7,CSAGQGAYEQYF
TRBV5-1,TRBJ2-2,CASSRTPTANTGELFF
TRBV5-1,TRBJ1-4,CASSLDRGRRLREKLFF
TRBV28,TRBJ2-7,CASSLLGLVSPYF
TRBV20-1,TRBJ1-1,CSALPRQGFSGEAFF
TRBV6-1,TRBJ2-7,CASTRAPDYEQYF
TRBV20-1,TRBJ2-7,CSAHVGYEQYF
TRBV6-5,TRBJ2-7,CASSYSKFAGQDREQYF
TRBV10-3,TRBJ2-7,CAIMRSGGTYEQYF
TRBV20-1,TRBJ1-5,CSAKPQPQHF
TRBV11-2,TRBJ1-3,CASSMTGAGNTIYF
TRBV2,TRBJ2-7,CASSDPQASSYEQYF
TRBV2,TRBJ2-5,CASSSGTGPQETQYF